The next 27 T cell receptor beta chains were all read from a single sample in a study of response to subunit inactivated influenza vaccine. Each CDR3 protein gets one entry after TCRdb re-called the RT-PCR reads with MiXCR. The table has about 500,000 distinct CDR3 sequences, under 15% seen once; the top ten hold over 10%. Source: PBMCs from blood, taken 35 to 45 days after vaccination. These receptor sequences come from a man between 50 and 59 years old who received an inactivated influenza vaccine.

This clonotype was seen a few times. The rearrangement uses TRBV20-1 and TRBJ2-5, with 10 positions matching TRBD2. Trimming at V came to 6 bases and at J to 2 bases, leaving 9 bases not matched to a gene. CDR1 and CDR2 (germline): DFQATT, SNEGSKA (reference sequence). The CDR3 totals 15 residues. The CDR3 sequence: CSATPGLAKQETQYF. The CDR3 DNA is TGCAGTGCAACTCCGGGACTAGCGAAACAAGAGACCCAGTACTTC.

This clonotype showed up just once. CDR3 sequence reads: CASSEASRGVEQYF. The CDR3 DNA is TGTGCCAGCAGTGAAGCGAGCAGGGGGGTCGAGCAGTACTTC. This chain connects TRBV2 to TRBJ2-7; perhaps TRBD1 as D (7 bases). This CDR3 is 14 amino acids long. Trimming took 0 bases from V and 6 from J, leaving 12 bases between them. Germline V gene sequence: CDR1 SNHLY, CDR2 FYNNEI.

V gene TRBV7-2 combines with J gene TRBJ2-4; 10 nucleotides align to TRBD1. V lost 5 bases to trimming and J lost 1 base; unmatched junction nucleotides: 8. This CDR3 is built from 17 residues. Per germline, CDR1 SGHTA and CDR2 FQGNSA. Written as DNA, the CDR3 is TGTGCCAGCAGCCTTGACAGGGGGCGTATGGCCAAAAACATTCAGTACTTC. It encodes CASSLDRGRMAKNIQYF.

CDR3 nucleotide sequence: TGTGCCAGCAGCCAGTCAGACAGGGGTATAACTGAAGCTTTCTTT. Translating gives CASSQSDRGITEAFF. The chain employs TRBV3-1 and TRBJ1-1; TRBD1 matches at 8 bases. CDR1 and CDR2 (germline): LGHDT, YNNKEL (reference sequence). V lost 3 bases to trimming and J lost 5 bases; unmatched junction nucleotides: 8. This CDR3 spans 15 amino acids. The complete variable domain, with remaining parts taken from reference TRBV3-1 and TRBJ1-1, reads DTAVSQTPKYLVTQMGNDKSIKCEQNLGHDTMYWYKQDSKKFLKIMFSYNNKELIINETVPNRFSPKSPDKAHLNLHINSLELGDSAVYFCASSQSDRGITEAFFGQGTRLTVV.

This clonotype occurred many times. The chain has TRBV20-1 and TRBJ2-7, with D possibly TRBD2 on 6 matching bases. CDR3 length: 14 residues. V was pared by 6 bases and J by 2 bases, with 17 bases between. Germline CDR1 and CDR2: DFQATT and SNEGSKA (reference sequence). CDR3: CSAARGSGPYEQYF. The CDR3 nucleotides are TGCAGTGCAGCCCGGGGGAGTGGGCCCTACGAGCAGTACTTC.

In its sample, this clonotype was seen a few times. It may be a read error: a sequence one base away is much more abundant. The chain uses TRBV12-3 or TRBV12-4 and TRBJ2-1; 8 bases are shared with TRBD2. The CDR3 is 18 amino acids. CDR3 nucleotides: TGTGCCATCAGTTTGCCTTTCGGGGAGCGGGGGATTACCAATGAGCAGTTCTTC. Protein sequence: CAISLPFGERGITNEQFF.

This clonotype was found many times. CDR3 nucleotide sequence: TGCAGTGCTGTGGGACTAGCGGGGGGTGAGCAGTTCTTC. This translates into CSAVGLAGGEQFF. The chain carries TRBV20-1 and TRBJ2-1, with TRBD2 matching 15 bases. Looked up from germline, CDR1 is DFQATT and CDR2 is SNEGSKA (reference sequence). V shed 5 bases, J shed 9 bases, and the junction held 2 bases outside the gene matches. The CDR3 totals 13 residues.

This clonotype was found a few times. V and J are TRBV7-2 and TRBJ2-7; 10 bases are a match to TRBD2. V gave up 3 bases and J gave up 5 bases; unmatched junction bases: 7. The V gene's germline CDR1 is SGHTA and CDR2 FQGNSA. This CDR3 spans 15 amino acids. CDR3 bases: TGTGCCAGCAGCTTCGGGGCTAGCGGGAGAAACGAGCAGTACTTC. Translating gives CASSFGASGRNEQYF.

This clonotype was seen a handful of times. The J gene is TRBJ2-1, the V gene TRBV20-1; D tentatively fits TRBD1 or TRBD2 (5 bases each). The CDR3 sequence is 13 residues long. Trimming stripped 3 bases from V and 5 bases from J, with 11 bases between. Germline assignment: CDR1 DFQATT and CDR2 SNEGSKA (reference sequence). The CDR3 here is CSASGTLNNEQFF. As DNA, the CDR3 is TGCAGTGCTAGCGGGACCCTAAACAATGAGCAGTTCTTC.

There are a few counts of this clonotype. This rearrangement joins TRBV27 to TRBJ1-6, with no clear D. There are 17 residues in the CDR3. Germline loops: CDR1 MNHEY, CDR2 SMNVEV (reference sequence). Trimming shortened V by 5 bases and J by 6 bases, and 20 bases separated the two germline ends. The CDR3 is CASSPLAYRGLNSPLHF. CDR3 bases: TGTGCCAGCAGTCCCCTTGCCTATCGAGGACTTAATTCACCCCTCCACTTT.

This clonotype was counted many times. The genes are TRBV29-1 and TRBJ2-3, with D perhaps TRBD1 (6 bases). Trimming shortened V by 4 bases and J by 0 bases, and 8 bases separated the two germline ends. The CDR3 consists of 13 residues. Per the germline V gene, CDR1 is SQVTM and CDR2 is ANQGSEA. The CDR3 loop is CSVGDRSTDTQYF. The DNA of the CDR3 is TGCAGCGTTGGAGACAGGAGCACAGATACGCAGTATTTT.

Only a few counts were recorded for this clonotype. The gene calls are TRBV6-1 and TRBJ2-7, with 11 bases matching TRBD2. With V trimmed by 6 bases and J by 3 bases, 7 bases remained unmatched. In germline, CDR1 is MNHNS, CDR2 SASEGT. This CDR3 is built from 15 residues. The CDR3 DNA is TGTGCCAGCAGGGCGACTAGCGGGGAGATCTACGAGCAGTACTTC. It translates to CASRATSGEIYEQYF.

There are a few counts of this clonotype. The V and J genes are TRBV10-3 and TRBJ2-2; 8 bases line up with TRBD1. Germline V gene sequence: CDR1 ENHRY, CDR2 SYGVKD. The CDR3 loop spans 15 amino acids. V lost 5 bases to trimming and J lost 1 base; unmatched junction nucleotides: 3. The chain's CDR3 is CAISPTGENTGELFF. CDR3 nucleotide sequence: TGTGCCATCAGTCCGACAGGGGAGAACACCGGGGAGCTGTTTTTT.

This chain connects TRBV12-3 or TRBV12-4 to TRBJ1-2; the D is unclear. This CDR3 contains 15 residues. V was shortened by 3 bases and J by 4 bases, with 15 bases between the two germline ends. The CDR3 nucleotides read TGTGCCAGCAGTTTTAATGTCTTGGCGGCCTATGGCTACACCTTC. This encodes CASSFNVLAAYGYTF.

V and J are TRBV28 and TRBJ2-2; TRBD1 is a possible D gene (6 bases). Germline CDR1 MDHEN, CDR2 SYDVKM. The CDR3 length is 15 residues. Trimming pared 0 bases from V and 4 bases from J, leaving 9 bases between. DNA for the CDR3: TGTGCCAGCAGTTTATGGACAGGAAGCACCGGGGAGCTGTTTTTT. This translates into CASSLWTGSTGELFF.

This clonotype came up many times. The V and J genes are TRBV7-9 and TRBJ2-3; possibly TRBD1 for D (5 bases). CDR1 is SEHNR, CDR2 FQNEAQ, per germline (reference sequence). CDR3 length equals 14 residues. V lost 3 bases, J lost 1 base, and 8 bases lay in between. The CDR3 sequence is CASSFATGTDTQYF. Here the CDR3 DNA reads TGTGCCAGCAGCTTTGCGACAGGCACAGATACGCAGTATTTT. Filled out from reference TRBV7-9 and TRBJ2-3, the complete variable domain reads DTGVSQNPRHKITKRGQNVTFRCDPISEHNRLYWYRQTLGQGPEFLTYFQNEAQLEKSRLLSDRFSAERPKGSFSTLEIQRTEQGDSAMYLCASSFATGTDTQYFGPGTRLTVL.

This clonotype was observed at least ten times. V is TRBV20-1 and J is TRBJ2-1; 9 bases line up with TRBD2. J lost 5 bases, V lost 7 bases, and 9 bases had no gene match. The CDR3 is made up of 14 amino acids. Germline V lookup: CDR1 DFQATT, CDR2 SNEGSKA (reference sequence). The CDR3 region is CSVTQAGGNNEQFF. The CDR3 coding sequence is TGCAGTGTTACCCAAGCGGGAGGTAACAATGAGCAGTTCTTC.

This clonotype occurred a few times. The chain employs TRBV5-5 and TRBJ1-1; D is unclear. Germline loops: CDR1 SGHKS, CDR2 YYEKEE (reference sequence). The CDR3 has 14 residues. Trimming took off 7 bases at V and 4 bases at J, with 17 bases between the two ends. For the CDR3, the DNA is TGTGCCAGCGGAAGGAAGGGAAGGGTCACTGAAGCTTTCTTT. Translation: CASGRKGRVTEAFF.

In this sample, this clonotype turned up many times. The V and J genes are TRBV5-1 and TRBJ2-1; TRBD1 agrees at 9 bases. CDR3 length: 20 residues. CDR1 SGHRS and CDR2 YFSETQ come from the germline V gene. Trimming at V came to 3 bases and at J to 2 bases, leaving 18 bases not matched to a gene. The CDR3 sequence is CASSYRDREVWGNPYNEQFF. CDR3 bases: TGCGCCAGCAGCTACCGGGACAGGGAAGTTTGGGGGAACCCCTACAATGAGCAGTTCTTC.

The chain links TRBV20-1 to TRBJ2-1; possibly TRBD1 or TRBD2 for D (5 bases each). CDR3 length equals 13 residues. Between the trimmed V and J ends, which lost 0 bases and 9 bases, there was a span of 12 bases. Germline CDR1 DFQATT, CDR2 SNEGSKA (reference sequence). The CDR3 is CSARERGRGEQFF. The CDR3 DNA reads TGCAGTGCTAGAGAGAGGGGACGGGGTGAGCAGTTCTTC.

V is TRBV5-1 and J is TRBJ2-6; the D gene is possibly TRBD1 (5 bases). CDR1 and CDR2 from the germline V gene are SGHRS and YFSETQ. This CDR3 has 15 residues. V lost 6 bases, J lost 0 bases, and 10 bases lay in between. DNA of the CDR3: TGCGCCAGCATCGCAGGGAACTCTGGGGCCAACGTCCTGACTTTC. Amino acid sequence: CASIAGNSGANVLTF.

The V and J genes are TRBV12-3 or TRBV12-4 and TRBJ1-3, with D maybe TRBD1 (5 bases). The CDR3 runs to 14 residues. The V gene lost 6 bases and the J gene lost 2 bases, with 11 bases spanning the gap. The CDR3 DNA reads TGTGCCAGCAGCCTGGGGCCTCCTGGAAACACCATATATTTT. Translating gives CASSLGPPGNTIYF.

The V call is TRBV10-3, the J call TRBJ1-5; D call uncertain. The CDR3 is 13 residues long. The V end lost 4 bases, the J end lost 0 bases, and 4 bases lay between the germline ends. The germline CDR1 and CDR2 sequences are ENHRY and SYGVKD. The DNA for the CDR3 is TGTGCCATCAGTGCCAATAGCAATCAGCCCCAGCATTTT. Amino acid sequence: CAISANSNQPQHF.

This clonotype was picked up many times. This sequence joins TRBV6-6 and TRBJ1-2, with D unresolved. Per the germline V gene, CDR1 is MNHNY and CDR2 is SVGAGI (reference sequence). This CDR3 comprises 12 residues. Trimming pared 3 bases from V and 2 bases from J, leaving 4 bases between. The CDR3 nucleotides are TGTGCCAGCAGTTATCTGAACTATGGCTACACCTTC. Protein: CASSYLNYGYTF.

V and J are TRBV20-1 and TRBJ2-7; TRBD2 aligns across 10 bases. The germline CDR1 and CDR2 sequences are DFQATT and SNEGSKA (reference sequence). The V gene end was trimmed by 4 bases and the J gene end by 7 bases; junction bases not matched to a gene: 13. This CDR3 has 15 amino acids. This chain's CDR3 is CSATRTSGTRGEQYF. CDR3 coding DNA: TGCAGTGCTACGAGGACTAGCGGAACGCGTGGGGAGCAGTACTTC.

This clonotype was detected only a few times. The genes are TRBV4-1 and TRBJ1-4; a possible D gene is TRBD1 (6 bases). The V and J ends lost 2 bases and 3 bases respectively, with 13 bases between them. CDR1 is MGHRA and CDR2 is YSYEKL in the germline V gene. The CDR3 has 16 residues. Here the CDR3 DNA reads TGCGCCAGCAGCCAAAGGGGCGGGGGCTCTAATGAAAAACTGTTTTTT. Residues: CASSQRGGGSNEKLFF.

The rearrangement uses TRBV6-2 or TRBV6-3 and TRBJ2-5; perhaps TRBD1 as D (6 bases). Germline V gene data show CDR1 as MNHEY and CDR2 as SVGEGT. The ends were cut back, 6 bases at V and 4 bases at J, with 15 bases in the middle. The CDR3 spans 14 residues. This chain's CDR3 is CASSRLIRGETQYF. The CDR3 DNA reads TGTGCCAGCAGCCGGCTTATCAGGGGAGAGACCCAGTACTTC.